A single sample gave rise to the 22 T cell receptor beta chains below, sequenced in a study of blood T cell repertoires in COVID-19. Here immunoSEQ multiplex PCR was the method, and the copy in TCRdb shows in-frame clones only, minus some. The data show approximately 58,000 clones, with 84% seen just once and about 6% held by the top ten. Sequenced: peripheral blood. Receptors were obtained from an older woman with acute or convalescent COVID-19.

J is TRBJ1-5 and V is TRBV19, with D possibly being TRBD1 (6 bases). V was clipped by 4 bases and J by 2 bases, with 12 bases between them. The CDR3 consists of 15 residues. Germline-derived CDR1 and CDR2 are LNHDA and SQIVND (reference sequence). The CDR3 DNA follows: TGTGCCAGTAGTACTACAGGGATTGGCAATCAGCCCCAGCATTTT. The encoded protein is CASSTTGIGNQPQHF. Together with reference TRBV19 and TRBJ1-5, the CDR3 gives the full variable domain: DGGITQSPKYLFRKEGQNVTLSCEQNLNHDAMYWYRQDPGQGLRLIYYSQIVNDFQKGDIAEGYSVSREKKESFPLTVTSAQKNPTAFYLCASSTTGIGNQPQHFGDGTRLSIL.

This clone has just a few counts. The CDR3 nucleotides read TGTGCCAGCAGCAAAGGGACTAGCGGGGGGCCGGGGGCAGGTCCGATACCCTACGAGCAGTACTTC. Amino acids: CASSKGTSGGPGAGPIPYEQYF. V usage is TRBV9 and J usage is TRBJ2-7, with 15 nucleotides matching TRBD2. CDR1 and CDR2 from the germline V gene are SGDLS and YYNGEE. V was pared by 4 bases and J by 2 bases, with 22 bases of the junction left unmatched. This CDR3 contains 22 residues.

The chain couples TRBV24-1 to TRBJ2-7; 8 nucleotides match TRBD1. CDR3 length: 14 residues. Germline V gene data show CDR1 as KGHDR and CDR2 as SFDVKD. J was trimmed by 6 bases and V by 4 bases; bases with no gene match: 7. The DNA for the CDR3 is TGTGCCACCAGTGACCGACAGGGGCCTCTCGAGCAGTACTTC. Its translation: CATSDRQGPLEQYF.

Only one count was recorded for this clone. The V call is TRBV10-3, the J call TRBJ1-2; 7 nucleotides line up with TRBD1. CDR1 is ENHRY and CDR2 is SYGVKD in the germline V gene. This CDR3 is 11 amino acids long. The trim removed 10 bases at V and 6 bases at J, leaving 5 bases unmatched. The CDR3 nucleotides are TGTGCCACCGTTCAGGGGGATGGCTACACCTTC. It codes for CATVQGDGYTF.

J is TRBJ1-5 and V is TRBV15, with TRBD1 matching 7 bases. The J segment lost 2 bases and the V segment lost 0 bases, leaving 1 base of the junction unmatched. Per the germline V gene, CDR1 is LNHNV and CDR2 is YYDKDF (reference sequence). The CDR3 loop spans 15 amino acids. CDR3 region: CATSRDTGGNQPQHF. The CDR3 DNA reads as TGTGCCACCAGCAGAGATACAGGGGGCAATCAGCCCCAGCATTTT.

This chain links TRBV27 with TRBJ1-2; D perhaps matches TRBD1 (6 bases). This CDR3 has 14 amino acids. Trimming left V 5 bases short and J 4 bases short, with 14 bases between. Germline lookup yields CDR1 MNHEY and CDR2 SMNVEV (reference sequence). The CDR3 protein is CASSLRGATYGYTF. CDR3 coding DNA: TGTGCCAGCAGTCTCCGGGGGGCCACCTATGGCTACACCTTC.

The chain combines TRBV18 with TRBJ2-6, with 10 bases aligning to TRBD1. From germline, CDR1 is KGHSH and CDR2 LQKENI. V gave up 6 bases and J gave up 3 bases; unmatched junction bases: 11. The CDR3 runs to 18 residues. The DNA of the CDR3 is TGTGCCAGCTCCCTTTGGGACAGGGGAAAAGGTGGGGCCAACGTCCTGACTTTC. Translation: CASSLWDRGKGGANVLTF.

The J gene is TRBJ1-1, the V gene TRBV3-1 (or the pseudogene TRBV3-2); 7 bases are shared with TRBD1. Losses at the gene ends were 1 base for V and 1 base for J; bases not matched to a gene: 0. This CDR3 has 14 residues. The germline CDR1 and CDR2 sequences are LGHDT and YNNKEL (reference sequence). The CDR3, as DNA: TGTGCCAGCAGCCAAGCAGGGGGGAACACTGAAGCTTTCTTT. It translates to CASSQAGGNTEAFF.

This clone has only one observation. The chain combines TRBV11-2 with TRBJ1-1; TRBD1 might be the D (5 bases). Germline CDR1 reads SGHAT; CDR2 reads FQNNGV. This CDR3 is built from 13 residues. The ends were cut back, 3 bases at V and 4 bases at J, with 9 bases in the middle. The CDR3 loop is CASSFGGGTEAFF. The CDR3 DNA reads TGTGCCAGCAGCTTCGGGGGGGGCACTGAAGCTTTCTTT.

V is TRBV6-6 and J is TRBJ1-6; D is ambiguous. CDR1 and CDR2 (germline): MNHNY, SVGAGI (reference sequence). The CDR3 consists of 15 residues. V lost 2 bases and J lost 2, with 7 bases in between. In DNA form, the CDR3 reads TGTGCCAGCAGTTACGGTAACACCTATAATTCACCCCTCCACTTT. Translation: CASSYGNTYNSPLHF.

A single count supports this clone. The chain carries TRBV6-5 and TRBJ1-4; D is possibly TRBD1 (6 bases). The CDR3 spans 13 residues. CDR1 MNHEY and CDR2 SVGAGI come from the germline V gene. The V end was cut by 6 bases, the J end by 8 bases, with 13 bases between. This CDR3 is CASRRRGGEKLFF. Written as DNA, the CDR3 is TGTGCCAGCAGGCGCAGGGGAGGGGAAAAACTGTTTTTT.

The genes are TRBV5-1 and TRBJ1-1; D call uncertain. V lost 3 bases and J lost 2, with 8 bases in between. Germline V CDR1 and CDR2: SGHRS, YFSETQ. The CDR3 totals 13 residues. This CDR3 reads CASSWRLNTEAFF. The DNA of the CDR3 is TGCGCCAGCAGCTGGAGACTAAACACTGAAGCTTTCTTT. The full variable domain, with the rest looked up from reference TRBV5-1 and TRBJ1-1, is KAGVTQTPRYLIKTRGQQVTLSCSPISGHRSVSWYQQTPGQGLQFLFEYFSETQRNKGNFPGRFSGRQFSNSRSEMNVSTLELGDSALYLCASSWRLNTEAFFGQGTRLTVV.

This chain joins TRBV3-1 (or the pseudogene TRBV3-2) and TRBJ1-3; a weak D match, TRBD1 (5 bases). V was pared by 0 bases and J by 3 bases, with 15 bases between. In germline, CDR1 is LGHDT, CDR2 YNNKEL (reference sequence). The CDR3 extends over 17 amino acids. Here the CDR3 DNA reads TGTGCCAGCAGCCAAGATCCGGTGGGGCCGGGTGGAAACACCATATATTTT. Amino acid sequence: CASSQDPVGPGGNTIYF.

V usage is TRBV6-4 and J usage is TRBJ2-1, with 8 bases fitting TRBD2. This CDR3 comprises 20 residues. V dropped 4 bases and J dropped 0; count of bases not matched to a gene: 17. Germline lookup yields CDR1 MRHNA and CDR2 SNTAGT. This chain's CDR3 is CASSGAGVPVTPSSYNEQFF. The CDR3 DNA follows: TGTGCCAGCAGTGGAGCGGGGGTCCCCGTTACCCCGAGCTCCTACAATGAGCAGTTCTTC.

The CDR3 spells CASSDPRPRSPLHF. CDR3 DNA sequence: TGTGCCAGCAGCGACCCCAGGCCCCGTTCACCCCTCCACTTT. The chain uses TRBV5-6 and TRBJ1-6; D unresolved. This CDR3 comprises 14 residues. Germline V lookup: CDR1 SGHDT, CDR2 YYEEEE. With 4 bases removed from V and 9 bases from J, the gap between germline ends came to 14 bases.

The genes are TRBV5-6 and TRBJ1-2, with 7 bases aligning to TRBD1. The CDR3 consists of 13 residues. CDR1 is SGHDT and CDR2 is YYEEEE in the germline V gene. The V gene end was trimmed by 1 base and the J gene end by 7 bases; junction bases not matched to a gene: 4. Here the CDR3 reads CASSLKGAIGYTF. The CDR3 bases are TGTGCCAGCAGCTTGAAGGGGGCGATTGGCTACACCTTC.

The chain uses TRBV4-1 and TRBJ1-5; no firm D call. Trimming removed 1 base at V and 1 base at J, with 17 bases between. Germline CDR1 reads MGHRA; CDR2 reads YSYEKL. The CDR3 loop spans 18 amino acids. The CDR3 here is CASSQVIPARGSNQPQHF. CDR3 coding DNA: TGCGCCAGCAGCCAAGTAATCCCGGCCCGAGGGAGCAATCAGCCCCAGCATTTT.

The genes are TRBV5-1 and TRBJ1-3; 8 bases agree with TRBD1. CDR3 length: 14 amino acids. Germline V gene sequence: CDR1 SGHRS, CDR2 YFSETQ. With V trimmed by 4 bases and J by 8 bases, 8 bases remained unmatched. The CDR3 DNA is TGCGCCAGCAGCCCCGGACAGGGATCAGACACCATATATTTT. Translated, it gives CASSPGQGSDTIYF.

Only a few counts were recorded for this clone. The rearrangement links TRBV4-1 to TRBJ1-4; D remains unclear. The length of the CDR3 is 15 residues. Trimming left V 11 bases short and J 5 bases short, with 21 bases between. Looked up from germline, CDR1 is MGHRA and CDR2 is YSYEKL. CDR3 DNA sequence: TGCGCCTCACGTGGGCCTTACGGTGAAAATGAAAAACTGTTTTTT. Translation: CASRGPYGENEKLFF.

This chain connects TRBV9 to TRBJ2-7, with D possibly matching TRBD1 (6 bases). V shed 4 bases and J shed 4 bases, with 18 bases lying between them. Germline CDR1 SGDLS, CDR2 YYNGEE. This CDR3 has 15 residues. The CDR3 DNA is TGTGCCAGCAGCCTAGAACAGGGATTTGTTTACGAGCAGTACTTC. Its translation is CASSLEQGFVYEQYF.

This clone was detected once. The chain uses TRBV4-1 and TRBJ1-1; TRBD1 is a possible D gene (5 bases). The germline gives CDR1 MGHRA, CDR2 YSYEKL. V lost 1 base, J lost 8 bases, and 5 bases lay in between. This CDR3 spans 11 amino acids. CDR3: CASSQAGEAFF. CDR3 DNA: TGCGCCAGCAGCCAAGCAGGGGAAGCTTTCTTT.

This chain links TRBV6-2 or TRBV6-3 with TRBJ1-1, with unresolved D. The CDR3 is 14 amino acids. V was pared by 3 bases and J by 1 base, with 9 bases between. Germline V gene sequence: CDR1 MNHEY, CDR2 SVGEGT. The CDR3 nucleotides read TGTGCCAGCAGTTATGCGGGAGCGAACACTGAAGCTTTCTTT. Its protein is CASSYAGANTEAFF.